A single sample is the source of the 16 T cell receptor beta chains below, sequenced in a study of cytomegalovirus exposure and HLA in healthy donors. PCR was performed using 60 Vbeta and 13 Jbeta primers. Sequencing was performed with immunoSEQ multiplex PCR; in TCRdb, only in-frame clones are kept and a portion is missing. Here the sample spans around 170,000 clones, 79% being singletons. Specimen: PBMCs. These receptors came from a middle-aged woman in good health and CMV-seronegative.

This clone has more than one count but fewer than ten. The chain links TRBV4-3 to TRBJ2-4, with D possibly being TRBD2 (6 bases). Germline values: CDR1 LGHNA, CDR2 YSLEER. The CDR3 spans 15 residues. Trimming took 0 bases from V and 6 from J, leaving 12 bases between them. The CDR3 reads CASSQDPGVGNIQYF. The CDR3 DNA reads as TGCGCCAGCAGCCAAGATCCGGGGGTGGGAAACATTCAGTACTTC.

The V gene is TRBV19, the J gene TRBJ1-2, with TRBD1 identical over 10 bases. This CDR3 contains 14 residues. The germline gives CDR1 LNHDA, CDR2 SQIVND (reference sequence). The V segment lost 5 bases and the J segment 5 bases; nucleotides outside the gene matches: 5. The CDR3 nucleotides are TGTGCCAGTAGTGCAGACAGGGGGCCGTATGGCTACACCTTC. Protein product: CASSADRGPYGYTF.

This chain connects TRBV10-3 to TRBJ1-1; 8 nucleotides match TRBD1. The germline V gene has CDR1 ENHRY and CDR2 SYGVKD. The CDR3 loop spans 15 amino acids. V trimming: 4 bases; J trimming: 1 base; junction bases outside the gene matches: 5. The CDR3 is CAISVLGQGNTEAFF. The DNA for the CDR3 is TGTGCCATCAGTGTTTTAGGACAGGGGAACACTGAAGCTTTCTTT.

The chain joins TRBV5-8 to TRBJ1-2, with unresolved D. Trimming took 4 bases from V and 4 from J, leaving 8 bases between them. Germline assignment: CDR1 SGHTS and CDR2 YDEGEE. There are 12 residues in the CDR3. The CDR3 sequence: CASSRLRYGYTF. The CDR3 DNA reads TGTGCCAGCAGCCGACTGCGCTATGGCTACACCTTC.

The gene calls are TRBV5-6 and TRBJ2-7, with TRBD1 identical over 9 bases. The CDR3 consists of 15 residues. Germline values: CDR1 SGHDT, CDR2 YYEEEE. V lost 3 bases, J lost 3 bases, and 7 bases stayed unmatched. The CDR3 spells CASSSAGQGNYEQYF. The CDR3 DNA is TGTGCCAGCAGCTCGGCGGGACAGGGAAACTACGAGCAGTACTTC.

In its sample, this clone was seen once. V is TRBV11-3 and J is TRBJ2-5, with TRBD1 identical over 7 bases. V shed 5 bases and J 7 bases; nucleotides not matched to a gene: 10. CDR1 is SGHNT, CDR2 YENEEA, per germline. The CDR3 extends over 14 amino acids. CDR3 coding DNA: TGTGCCAGCAGCGGACAGGTGTGGGAGAGGACCCAGTACTTC. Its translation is CASSGQVWERTQYF. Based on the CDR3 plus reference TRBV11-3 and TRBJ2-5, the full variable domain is EAGVVQSPRYKIIEKKQPVAFWCNPISGHNTLYWYLQNLGQGPELLIRYENEEAVDDSQLPKDRFSAERLKGVDSTLKIQPAELGDSAVYLCASSGQVWERTQYFGPGTRLLVL.

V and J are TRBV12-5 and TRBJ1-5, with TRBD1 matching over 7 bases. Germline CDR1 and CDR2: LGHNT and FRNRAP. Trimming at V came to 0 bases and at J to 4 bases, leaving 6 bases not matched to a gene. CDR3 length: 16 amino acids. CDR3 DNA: TGTGCTAGTGGTTTGGTGGGACAGACGTCGAATCAGCCCCAGCATTTT. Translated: CASGLVGQTSNQPQHF.

CDR3 protein: CASSPKETYGYTF. The CDR3 bases are TGTGCCAGCTCACCGAAGGAGACCTATGGCTACACCTTC. The J gene is TRBJ1-2, the V gene TRBV18; unclear D gene. V lost 3 bases to trimming and J lost 4 bases, with 9 bases between them. The germline V gene has CDR1 KGHSH and CDR2 LQKENI. The CDR3 has 13 amino acids.

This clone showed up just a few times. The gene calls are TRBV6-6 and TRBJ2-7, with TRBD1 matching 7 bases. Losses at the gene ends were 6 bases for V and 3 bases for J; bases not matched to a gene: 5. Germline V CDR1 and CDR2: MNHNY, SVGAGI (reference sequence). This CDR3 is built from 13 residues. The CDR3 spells CASSRDRGYEQYF. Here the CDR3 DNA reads TGTGCCAGCAGCCGGGACAGAGGCTACGAGCAGTACTTC.

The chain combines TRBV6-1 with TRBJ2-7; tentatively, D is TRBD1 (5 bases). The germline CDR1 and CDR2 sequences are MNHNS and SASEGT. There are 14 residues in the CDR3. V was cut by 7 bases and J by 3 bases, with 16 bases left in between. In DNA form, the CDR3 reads TGTGCCAGCAAAAGTAGGGGAAACGGCTACGAGCAGTACTTC. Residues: CASKSRGNGYEQYF.

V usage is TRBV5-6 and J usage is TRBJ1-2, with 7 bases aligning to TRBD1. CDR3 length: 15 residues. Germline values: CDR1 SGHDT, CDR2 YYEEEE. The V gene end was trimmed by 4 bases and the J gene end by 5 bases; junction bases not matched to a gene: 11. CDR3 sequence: CASSLTGAADYGYTF. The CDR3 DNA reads TGTGCCAGCAGCCTTACAGGGGCGGCCGATTATGGCTACACCTTC.

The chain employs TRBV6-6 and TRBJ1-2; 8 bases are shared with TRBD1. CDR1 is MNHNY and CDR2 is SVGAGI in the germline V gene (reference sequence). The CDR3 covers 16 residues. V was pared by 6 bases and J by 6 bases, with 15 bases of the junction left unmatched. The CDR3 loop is CASSHSGRQGIDGYTF. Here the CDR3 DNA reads TGTGCCAGCAGCCACAGTGGGAGACAGGGGATCGATGGCTACACCTTC.

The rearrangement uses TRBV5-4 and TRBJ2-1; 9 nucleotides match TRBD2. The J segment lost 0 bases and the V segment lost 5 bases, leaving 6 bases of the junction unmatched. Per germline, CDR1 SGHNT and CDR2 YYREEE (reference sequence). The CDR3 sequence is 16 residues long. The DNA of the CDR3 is TGTGCCAGCAGTCCCACTAGCGGGCTCTCCTACAATGAGCAGTTCTTC. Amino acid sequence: CASSPTSGLSYNEQFF. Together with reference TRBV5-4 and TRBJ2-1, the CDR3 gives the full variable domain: ETGVTQSPTHLIKTRGQQVTLRCSSQSGHNTVSWYQQALGQGPQFIFQYYREEENGRGNFPPRFSGLQFPNYSSELNVNALELDDSALYLCASSPTSGLSYNEQFFGPGTRLTVL.

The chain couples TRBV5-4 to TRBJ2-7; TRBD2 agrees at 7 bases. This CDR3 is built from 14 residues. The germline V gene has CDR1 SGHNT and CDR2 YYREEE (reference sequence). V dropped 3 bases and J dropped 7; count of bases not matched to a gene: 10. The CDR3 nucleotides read TGTGCCAGCAGCTCGAGGTCTTCCGGGGGGGAGCAGTACTTC. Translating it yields CASSSRSSGGEQYF.

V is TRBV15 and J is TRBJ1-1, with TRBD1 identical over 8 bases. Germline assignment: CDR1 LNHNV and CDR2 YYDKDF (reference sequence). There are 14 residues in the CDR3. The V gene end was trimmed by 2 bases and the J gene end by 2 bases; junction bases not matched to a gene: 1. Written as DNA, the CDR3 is TGTGCCACCAGCAGATCAGGGGGCAACACTGAAGCTTTCTTT. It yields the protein CATSRSGGNTEAFF.

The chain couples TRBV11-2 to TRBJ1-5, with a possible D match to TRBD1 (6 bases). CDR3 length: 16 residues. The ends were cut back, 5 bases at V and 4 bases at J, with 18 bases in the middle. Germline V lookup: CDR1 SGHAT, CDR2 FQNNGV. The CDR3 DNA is TGTGCCAGCAGCCCCCAGGCGACAGGAAAAAATCAGCCCCAGCATTTT. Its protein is CASSPQATGKNQPQHF.